This T cell receptor beta chain was retrieved from a study of blood T cell repertoires in COVID-19. Study in general: Italy, Spain and the United States were the sources of the convalescent and acute COVID-19 samples. PBMCs, B-cell-depleted T cells, or T cells were the source of the cDNA or gDNA that made up the material.

Germline CDR1 SNHLY, CDR2 FYNNEI. This CDR3 spans 16 amino acids. With 4 bases clipped from V and 0 bases from J, the junction kept 4 bases outside the gene matches. The authors' processing: Reference gene primer amplification gave nucleated cell count estimates. Method: immunoSEQ multiplex PCR; TCRdb's copy keeps in-frame clones and lacks some. The V and J calls and clone size were taken over from that table, and D and trimming were inferred from the DNA. There are 95,000 to 100,000 clones in the sample; around 94% occur only once, and approximately 5.4% lies in the top ten. This rearrangement joins TRBV2 to TRBJ2-7; 12 bases map to TRBD2. Input material: peripheral blood. This sequence was found in a man aged 45 to 65 with active COVID-19. The CDR3 region has the DNA TGTGCCAGCAGTGGGACTAGCGGGGCGAGCTCCTACGAGCAGTACTTC. Translation gives CASSGTSGASSYEQYF.